Detailed here is one T cell receptor beta chain. Its specificity is unknown. Different DNA sequences within this sample yield the same CDR3. Trimming stripped 5 bases from V and 5 bases from J, with 7 bases between. CDR3 length equals 12 residues. Germline CDR1 SEHNR, CDR2 FQNEAQ (reference sequence). Recent vaccinations or acute infections were absent in the healthy HIV-negative adult donors. The data were produced by immunoSEQ multiplex PCR, yet TCRdb's version contains in-frame clones alone and is incomplete. The table shows about 380,000 clones, with roughly 96% occurring only once. This sample was taken from a study of shared clonotypes between healthy human individuals. Whole-study findings and limits: Shared clonotypes across all four donors exceeded non-shared ones in generation probability.

The sample was memory CD8+ T cells sorted from blood. Specified subset: CD45RO+ cells pooled with CCR7-negative TemRA cells. The chain carries TRBV7-9 and TRBJ1-5; possible D gene TRBD1, 5 bases. This receptor was taken from a man aged 25 to 40 in good health. For the CDR3, the DNA is TGTGCCAGCAGCCGGGGGGATCAGCCCCAGCATTTT. It encodes CASSRGDQPQHF.